The rows below give T cell receptor beta chains drawn from one sample of a study of blood T cell repertoires in COVID-19. Profiling relied on immunoSEQ multiplex PCR, and the TCRdb table lists in-frame clones only, not all of them. Among hundreds of thousands of clones listed, 75% to 90% were seen once. The sequencing sample was made of PBMCs or T cells enriched from blood (not recorded which). These receptors were obtained from a man between 18 and 29 years old who had recovered from COVID-19. Both conserved end residues are part of each CDR3. The D gene is left open where the match is weak. Size is stated for part of the rows, as once, few or many counts, or as a class when the clone is expanded.

clone_size,d_call,v_call,j_call,cdr3_aa,cdr3_nt
.,.,TRBV28,TRBJ2-4,CASRAGNIQYF,TGTGCCAGCAGAGCAGGGAACATTCAGTACTTC
.,TRBD2,TRBV3-1/TRBV3-2,TRBJ2-2,CASSQPSTLADRSTGELFF,TGTGCCAGCAGCCAGCCGTCAACTCTAGCGGACCGCTCCACCGGGGAGCTGTTTTTT
.,TRBD1,TRBV6-2/TRBV6-3,TRBJ2-2,CASSRTGAGTGELFF,TGTGCCAGCAGTAGGACAGGGGCTGGCACCGGGGAGCTGTTTTTT
once,.,TRBV7-9,TRBJ1-1,CASSREIEAFF,TGTGCCAGCAGCCGGGAGATAGAAGCTTTCTTT
.,TRBD1,TRBV12-5,TRBJ1-5,CASGLVMGQAVAQPQHF,TGTGCTAGTGGTTTGGTAATGGGACAGGCAGTCGCTCAGCCCCAGCATTTT
.,.,TRBV4-2,TRBJ2-5,CASSQDTGWGGETQYF,TGTGCCAGCAGCCAAGACACAGGGTGGGGCGGGGAGACCCAGTACTTC
.,.,TRBV7-8,TRBJ1-6,CASSLGRGGYSPLHF,TGTGCCAGCAGCTTAGGTCGCGGTGGCTATTCACCCCTCCACTTT
.,TRBD1,TRBV7-3,TRBJ1-3,CASSLMGQGTGNTIYF,TGTGCCAGCAGCTTAATGGGACAGGGAACTGGAAACACCATATATTTT
.,TRBD1,TRBV19,TRBJ1-5,CASSIIRGSDQPQHF,TGTGCCAGTAGTATTATCAGGGGGTCCGATCAGCCCCAGCATTTT
.,TRBD2,TRBV9,TRBJ2-5,CASSSPASGGSGTQYF,TGTGCCAGCAGCTCCCCAGCTAGCGGGGGTTCAGGAACCCAGTACTTC
.,TRBD1,TRBV29-1,TRBJ2-3,CSVGQGPDTQYF,TGCAGCGTCGGACAGGGGCCAGATACGCAGTATTTT
once,TRBD2,TRBV9,TRBJ2-5,CASSERGLAPETQYF,TGTGCCAGCAGCGAGAGGGGACTAGCGCCCGAGACCCAGTACTTC
.,.,TRBV19,TRBJ1-5,CASSIDKDSNQPQHF,TGTGCCAGTAGTATTGACAAGGATAGCAATCAGCCCCAGCATTTT
.,.,TRBV6-2/TRBV6-3,TRBJ2-1,CASSYSTEGVHNEQFF,TGTGCCAGCAGTTACTCCACAGAAGGGGTCCACAATGAGCAGTTCTTC
.,TRBD1,TRBV7-9,TRBJ1-1,CASSRDRVRDAEAFF,TGTGCCAGCAGCCGGGACAGGGTACGTGACGCTGAAGCTTTCTTT
.,.,TRBV6-5,TRBJ1-5,CASFWGGPLNQPQHF,TGTGCCAGCTTTTGGGGGGGCCCCTTAAATCAGCCCCAGCATTTT
.,.,TRBV3-1/TRBV3-2,TRBJ1-6,CASSPREGWNSPLHF,TGTGCCAGCAGCCCACGGGAAGGGTGGAATTCACCCCTCCACTTT
.,.,TRBV19,TRBJ2-1,CASSIGGLNNEQFF,TGTGCCAGTAGTATTGGGGGACTCAACAATGAGCAGTTCTTC
.,.,TRBV5-4,TRBJ2-5,CASSLAGETQYF,TGTGCCAGCAGCTTGGCCGGAGAGACCCAGTACTTC
.,.,TRBV28,TRBJ1-4,CASSYQGEKLFF,TGTGCCAGCAGTTACCAGGGGGAAAAACTGTTTTTT
once,TRBD2,TRBV7-3,TRBJ2-1,CASSLGMGAGLNEQFF,TGTGCCAGCAGCTTAGGAATGGGAGCGGGGCTCAATGAGCAGTTCTTC
.,TRBD1,TRBV7-9,TRBJ1-1,CASSLVGQGRAEAFF,TGTGCCAGCAGCTTGGTCGGACAGGGGAGGGCTGAAGCTTTCTTT
.,TRBD2,TRBV19,TRBJ2-5,CASSMPSGRGETQYF,TGTGCCAGTAGTATGCCTAGCGGGAGAGGTGAGACCCAGTACTTC
.,.,TRBV6-5,TRBJ1-6,CASSRTRRDSPLHF,TGTGCCAGCAGTCGCACCCGGCGGGATTCACCCCTCCACTTT
.,TRBD1,TRBV7-9,TRBJ2-5,CASSLARTGGRFQETQYF,TGTGCCAGCAGCTTAGCGAGAACAGGGGGCCGGTTTCAAGAGACCCAGTACTTC
.,.,TRBV6-1,TRBJ1-5,CASSEGHSGNQPQHF,TGTGCCAGCAGTGAAGGACACAGTGGCAATCAGCCCCAGCATTTT
.,.,TRBV21-1,TRBJ2-1,CASSKGGRGAYNEQFF,TGTGCCAGCAGCAAAGGCGGGCGGGGGGCCTACAATGAGCAGTTCTTC
once,.,TRBV3-1/TRBV3-2,TRBJ2-1,CASSPSLTGGAYNEQFF,TGTGCCAGCAGCCCGAGTTTAACGGGGGGCGCTTACAATGAGCAGTTCTTC
.,TRBD1,TRBV5-5,TRBJ1-2,CASGTGGANYGYTF,TGTGCCAGCGGGACAGGGGGCGCTAACTATGGCTACACCTTC
.,TRBD1,TRBV14,TRBJ1-2,CASSQEKQGADYGYTF,TGTGCCAGCAGCCAGGAAAAACAGGGGGCGGACTATGGCTACACCTTC
.,.,TRBV9,TRBJ2-7,CASSVEVGEQYF,TGTGCCAGCAGCGTAGAGGTCGGGGAGCAGTACTTC
.,.,TRBV10-3,TRBJ1-5,CAISAGQHLGNQPQHF,TGTGCCATCAGTGCCGGACAGCATCTGGGTAATCAGCCCCAGCATTTT
.,.,TRBV7-2,TRBJ2-1,CASSPDLGGYNEQFF,TGTGCCAGCAGCCCAGACCTAGGAGGCTACAATGAGCAGTTCTTC
.,.,TRBV5-6,TRBJ2-3,CASKWAGTDTQYF,TGTGCCAGTAAATGGGCCGGCACAGATACGCAGTATTTT
.,.,TRBV11-2,TRBJ2-7,CASSFTGVANEQYF,TGTGCCAGCAGCTTCACGGGGGTAGCGAACGAGCAGTACTTC
.,TRBD2,TRBV11-2,TRBJ2-7,CASSYGTSGFYEQYF,TGTGCCAGCAGCTACGGGACTAGCGGTTTCTACGAGCAGTACTTC
.,.,TRBV6-5,TRBJ1-1,CASTWNTEAFF,TGTGCCAGCACCTGGAACACTGAAGCTTTCTTT
.,TRBD1,TRBV5-1,TRBJ2-1,CASSFQDRGVEQFF,TGCGCCAGCAGCTTCCAGGACAGGGGGGTTGAGCAGTTCTTC
.,TRBD1,TRBV11-3,TRBJ2-2,CASSSPLGRGRDTGELFF,TGTGCCAGCAGCTCCCCCCTAGGCAGGGGGCGAGACACCGGGGAGCTGTTTTTT
.,TRBD2,TRBV25-1,TRBJ2-2,CASSAPGEGTGELFF,TGTGCCAGCAGTGCCCCCGGGGAGGGGACCGGGGAGCTGTTTTTT
.,TRBD1,TRBV5-4,TRBJ1-6,CASSGGQGAGSPLHF,TGTGCCAGCAGCGGAGGACAGGGGGCAGGTTCACCCCTCCACTTT
.,.,TRBV27,TRBJ2-1,CASSFRPYNEQFF,TGTGCCAGCAGTTTCAGGCCATACAATGAGCAGTTCTTC
once,.,TRBV29-1,TRBJ1-5,CSVSDGVDQPQHF,TGCAGCGTTTCGGACGGGGTCGATCAGCCCCAGCATTTT
.,TRBD2,TRBV7-9,TRBJ2-3,CASSLVLAGGTDTQYF,TGTGCCAGCAGCTTAGTTCTAGCGGGAGGCACAGATACGCAGTATTTT
.,.,TRBV5-1,TRBJ1-1,CASSPLPPGMGTEAFF,TGCGCCAGCAGCCCCCTCCCGCCAGGGATGGGCACTGAAGCTTTCTTT
.,.,TRBV6-1,TRBJ2-1,CASSEARLGYNEQFF,TGTGCCAGCAGTGAAGCGCGGCTAGGATATAATGAGCAGTTCTTC
once,.,TRBV3-1/TRBV3-2,TRBJ1-5,CASSLDTLQGGPQHF,TGTGCCAGCAGCCTTGACACACTCCAAGGGGGGCCCCAGCATTTT
.,TRBD2,TRBV28,TRBJ2-1,CATTSAYQQFF,TGTGCCACGACTAGCGCCTACCAGCAGTTCTTC
.,.,TRBV11-1,TRBJ1-2,CASSLASTQGYGYTF,TGTGCCAGCAGCTTAGCGTCGACTCAGGGCTATGGCTACACCTTC